This T cell receptor beta chain is drawn from a study of Graves' ophthalmopathy and Graves' hyperthyroidism. Study overall: Peripheral blood was collected at initial diagnosis, before any treatment.

There are 11 residues in the CDR3. Trimming took off 6 bases at V and 6 bases at J, with 9 bases between the two ends. Hyperthyroidism was new, under 2 months, in patients aged 18 to 65. Other autoimmune disease, uncontrolled infection, pregnancy and lactation led to exclusion. For repertoire sequencing, the TCR beta CDR3 regions were amplified from RNA transcripts. An opening RT-PCR round employed HTBI primers and preceded a second-round multiplex PCR. TCRdb reprocessed the multiplex PCR reads with MiXCR, giving one entry per CDR3 protein. The sample lists 300,000 to 500,000 distinct CDR3 sequences, about 16% occurring once.

Specimen: peripheral blood. The rearrangement uses TRBV12-3 or TRBV12-4 and TRBJ2-7; the D gene could be TRBD1 or TRBD2 (5 bases each). This receptor was obtained from a woman aged 18-30 years with stable Graves' hyperthyroidism. The CDR3 sequence is CASSRDGEQYF. The DNA for the CDR3 is TGTGCCAGCAGCAGGGACGGCGAGCAGTACTTC.